These T cell receptor beta chains were read from a single sample in a study of blood T cell repertoires in COVID-19. TCRdb's copy holds only in-frame clones and misses some; the assay was immunoSEQ multiplex PCR. The profile covers about 260,000 clones, with roughly 84% appearing a single time and 8.6% taken by the ten largest. The sequenced material came from peripheral blood. These receptors were taken from a human donor in a cohort sampled during active COVID-19. The CDR3 runs from the conserved cysteine through the conserved F or W. Each record gives: CDR3 DNA, CDR3 protein, V gene, D gene, clone size, J gene. The D gene is left open where the match is weak. Rows give clone size only sometimes, using once, few, many, or a class for an expanded clone.

CDR3nt: TGTGCCACCAGCAGGCTCGGTGACAGGGAGAAGCCCCAGCATTTT; CDR3aa: CATSRLGDREKPQHF; v_gene: TRBV15; d_gene: TRBD1; abundance: -; j_gene: TRBJ1-5
CDR3nt: TGTGCCAGCAGACCCGGACTAGCGGGCACAGCCTACTCCTACGAGCAGTACTTC; CDR3aa: CASRPGLAGTAYSYEQYF; v_gene: TRBV7-9; d_gene: TRBD2; abundance: -; j_gene: TRBJ2-7
CDR3nt: TGTGCCAGCAGTGCTTTTACAGACTCCTACGAGCAGTACTTC; CDR3aa: CASSAFTDSYEQYF; v_gene: TRBV2; d_gene: -; abundance: -; j_gene: TRBJ2-7
CDR3nt: TGCGCCAGCAGCATGACTAGCGGGAGGATAAAGGGCAATGAGCAGTTCTTC; CDR3aa: CASSMTSGRIKGNEQFF; v_gene: TRBV5-1; d_gene: TRBD2; abundance: -; j_gene: TRBJ2-1
CDR3nt: TGTGCCAGTAGAGCATCCCCAGGGGGCGGCGGCTACACCTTC; CDR3aa: CASRASPGGGGYTF; v_gene: TRBV19; d_gene: TRBD1; abundance: -; j_gene: TRBJ1-2
CDR3nt: TGTGCCATCGGGTTAGGACTAACAGACTACAATGAGCAGTTCTTC; CDR3aa: CAIGLGLTDYNEQFF; v_gene: TRBV10-3; d_gene: -; abundance: -; j_gene: TRBJ2-1
CDR3nt: TGTGCCAGCAGCTTTGAGGGGTACGGGACAGGACATACCTACGAGCAGTACTTC; CDR3aa: CASSFEGYGTGHTYEQYF; v_gene: TRBV12-1; d_gene: -; abundance: -; j_gene: TRBJ2-7
CDR3nt: TGTGCCAGCAGCCTAGCGGGAGGGCCGAGGAATGAGCAGTTCTTC; CDR3aa: CASSLAGGPRNEQFF; v_gene: TRBV3-1/TRBV3-2; d_gene: TRBD2; abundance: -; j_gene: TRBJ2-1
CDR3nt: TGTGCCAGCAGCTTGGGTGGACAGCGCGGGCAAGAGACCCAGTACTTC; CDR3aa: CASSLGGQRGQETQYF; v_gene: TRBV5-5; d_gene: -; abundance: once; j_gene: TRBJ2-5
CDR3nt: TGTGCCAGCAGTGGGGACTCTGGGGGCTATGGCTACACCTTC; CDR3aa: CASSGDSGGYGYTF; v_gene: TRBV2; d_gene: -; abundance: -; j_gene: TRBJ1-2
CDR3nt: TGTGCCAGCTCACCGAGGGCAATGAACACTGAAGCTTTCTTT; CDR3aa: CASSPRAMNTEAFF; v_gene: TRBV18; d_gene: -; abundance: few; j_gene: TRBJ1-1
CDR3nt: TGTGCCAGCAGCTCTGGGACTAGCGGGAGTTTCCGGGTGGATGAGCAGTTCTTC; CDR3aa: CASSSGTSGSFRVDEQFF; v_gene: TRBV5-4; d_gene: TRBD2; abundance: -; j_gene: TRBJ2-1
CDR3nt: TGTGCCAGCAGACGGACAGGGGGCTATGGCTACACCTTC; CDR3aa: CASRRTGGYGYTF; v_gene: TRBV12-3/TRBV12-4; d_gene: TRBD1; abundance: -; j_gene: TRBJ1-2
CDR3nt: TGTGCCTCGTCGGGGGGGCACACAGATACGCAGTATTTT; CDR3aa: CASSGGHTDTQYF; v_gene: TRBV24-1; d_gene: TRBD2; abundance: -; j_gene: TRBJ2-3
CDR3nt: TGCGCCAGCAGCCAAGGGGGTCCCGGGACAGGTCTTTACGAGCAGTACTTC; CDR3aa: CASSQGGPGTGLYEQYF; v_gene: TRBV4-3; d_gene: TRBD1; abundance: -; j_gene: TRBJ2-7